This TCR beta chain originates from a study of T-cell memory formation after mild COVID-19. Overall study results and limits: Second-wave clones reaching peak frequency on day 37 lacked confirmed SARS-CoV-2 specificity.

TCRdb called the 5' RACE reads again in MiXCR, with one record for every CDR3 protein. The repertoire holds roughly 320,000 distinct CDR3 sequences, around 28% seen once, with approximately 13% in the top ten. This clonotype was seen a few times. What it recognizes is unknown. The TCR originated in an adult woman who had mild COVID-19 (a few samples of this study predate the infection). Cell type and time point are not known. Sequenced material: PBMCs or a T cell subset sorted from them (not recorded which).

In nucleotides, the CDR3 is TGTGCCAGCAGCCAAGAGGGCCTGGGGACAGGCGAGCAGTACTTC. Its translation: CASSQEGLGTGEQYF. The chain links TRBV3-1 to TRBJ2-7; 8 nucleotides match TRBD1. Trimming at V came to 0 bases and at J to 6 bases, leaving 7 bases not matched to a gene. The CDR3 sequence is 15 residues long. The germline gives CDR1 LGHDT, CDR2 YNNKEL (reference sequence).